The sequence of this T cell receptor beta chain was determined in a study of shared clonotypes between healthy human individuals. The study, taken as a whole, reports: Clonotype sharing among donors, it was expected, would be affected by sequencing depth. Naive CD4 clonotypes were shared across several donors at about 5%. Compared with clonotypes that all four donors shared, non-shared clonotypes had lower generation probabilities. There were few donors, and this limited the genetic and exposure-history diversity represented.

The method was immunoSEQ multiplex PCR; TCRdb's version includes in-frame clones alone and lacks a portion of them. The sample lists around 620,000 clones, about 95% occurring once. The CDR3 has 12 amino acids. CDR1 and CDR2 from the germline V gene are MDHEN and SYDVKM. As to this clone: Its specificity is unknown.

Terminally differentiated effector memory CD45RA+ cells were excluded by CCR7 positive selection of CD45RO-negative cells. What was sequenced was naive CD8+ T cells sorted from blood. The V gene is TRBV28, the J gene TRBJ2-5; no clear D. Gene TRBJ2-7 matches the end of the DNA better, so the J call may be wrong. This clonotype was sampled from a woman aged 25 to 39 in good health. The CDR3, as DNA: TGTGGGTCGGCTGGTACCGACTACGAGCAGTACTTC. It yields the protein CGSAGTDYEQYF.